The next 29 T cell receptor beta chains were all read from a single sample in a study of blood T cells in healthy people across ages. A J-beta primer mix and a sample-barcoded 5' primer were used in a second PCR of roughly 7 to 12 cycles. TCRdb fed the 5' RACE reads into MiXCR, producing one record per CDR3 protein. The sample records about 570,000 distinct CDR3 sequences, roughly a quarter being singletons. Material for sequencing was blood. These receptors all come from a woman between 70 and 85 years old in good health.

This chain links TRBV5-6 with TRBJ1-2, with no clear D. V was shortened by 0 bases and J by 4 bases, with 10 bases between the two germline ends. The CDR3 sequence is 14 residues long. The V gene's germline CDR1 is SGHDT and CDR2 YYEEEE. CDR3 sequence (DNA): TGTGCCAGCAGCTTGGCCGTGGCTTTCTATGGCTACACCTTC. This encodes CASSLAVAFYGYTF. The full variable domain, rest sourced from reference TRBV5-6 and TRBJ1-2, is DAGVTQSPTHLIKTRGQQVTLRCSPKSGHDTVSWYQQALGQGPQFIFQYYEEEERQRGNFPDRFSGHQFPNYSSELNVNALLLGDSALYLCASSLAVAFYGYTFGSGTRLTVV.

The chain joins TRBV20-1 to TRBJ2-5; perhaps TRBD2 as D (7 bases). The closer fit of TRBJ2-1 to the DNA end suggests the J call may be wrong. This CDR3 has 12 amino acids. Germline-derived CDR1 and CDR2 are DFQATT and SNEGSKA (reference sequence). As DNA, the CDR3 is TGCAGTGCTAGTCCTCGGGGGGCCGAGCAGTTCTTC. Translation: CSASPRGAEQFF.

A few counts support this clonotype. The rearrangement joins TRBV10-3 to TRBJ2-5; D remains unclear. Deletions cut 0 bases from V and 7 bases from J, with 12 bases between. The CDR3 sequence is 14 residues long. Germline V gene sequence: CDR1 ENHRY, CDR2 SYGVKD. In nucleotides, the CDR3 is TGTGCCATCAGTGAGTCTACAACCCTAGGGACCCAGTACTTC. Its protein product is CAISESTTLGTQYF.

V usage is TRBV11-2 and J usage is TRBJ2-5; 10 bases are shared with TRBD2. The J call may not be correct, given that the DNA end is closer to TRBJ2-1. CDR1 is SGHAT, CDR2 FQNNGV, per germline. The CDR3 consists of 16 residues. The CDR3 reads CASSPQAAGGRNEQFF. Written as DNA, the CDR3 is TGTGCCAGCAGCCCCCAGGCAGCGGGGGGGAGAAATGAGCAGTTCTTC.

In DNA, the CDR3 is TGTGCCAGCAGCTTATACCAGGGAGCGGGGGCCAACGTCCTGACTTTC. Its translation: CASSLYQGAGANVLTF. V usage is TRBV7-3 and J usage is TRBJ2-6; D may match TRBD1 or TRBD2 (5 bases each). The CDR3 runs 16 residues. Trimming removed 2 bases from V and 4 bases from J, with 12 bases in between. Germline CDR1 SGHTA, CDR2 FQGTGA.

The rearrangement joins TRBV12-3 or TRBV12-4 to TRBJ1-5; D unresolved. This CDR3 contains 15 residues. The V end lost 2 bases, the J end lost 0 bases, and 8 bases lay between the germline ends. The CDR3 DNA sequence: TGTGCCAGCAGTTTACGTCAGGATAGCAATCAGCCCCAGCATTTT. Translated: CASSLRQDSNQPQHF.

This CDR3 is CASSEYYRDGVEKLFF. The CDR3 DNA is TGTGCCAGCAGCGAGTACTACAGGGACGGGGTTGAAAAACTGTTTTTT. The chain employs TRBV7-6 and TRBJ1-4, with D possibly matching TRBD1 (6 bases). V lost 5 bases, J lost 7 bases, and 20 bases lay in between. The germline V gene has CDR1 SGHVS and CDR2 FNYEAQ. This CDR3 spans 16 amino acids. Drawing the rest from reference TRBV7-6 and TRBJ1-4, the complete variable domain is GAGVSQSPRYKVTKRGQDVALRCDPISGHVSLYWYRQALGQGPEFLTYFNYEAQQDKSGLPNDRFSAERPEGSISTLTIQRTEQRDSAMYRCASSEYYRDGVEKLFFGSGTQLSVL.

This clonotype was picked up a small number of times. This chain links TRBV6-2 or TRBV6-3 with TRBJ1-2, with 7 bases matching TRBD1. CDR3 length equals 15 residues. Germline-derived CDR1 and CDR2 are MNHEY and SVGEGT. The J segment lost 2 bases and the V segment lost 0 bases, leaving 3 bases of the junction unmatched. DNA of the CDR3: TGTGCCAGCAGTTACTCGGGGACAGAGAACTATGGCTACACCTTC. This codes for CASSYSGTENYGYTF.

In this sample, this clonotype turned up a few times. This chain links TRBV19 with TRBJ2-7; TRBD2 agrees at 8 bases. V dropped 0 bases and J dropped 2; count of bases not matched to a gene: 6. CDR1 and CDR2 (germline): LNHDA, SQIVND (reference sequence). The CDR3 contains 16 residues. The CDR3 spells CASSIDLRGGPYEQYF. Written as DNA, the CDR3 is TGTGCCAGTAGTATAGATCTCCGCGGGGGGCCCTACGAGCAGTACTTC.

The genes are TRBV10-3 and TRBJ2-5, with TRBD1 matching over 9 bases. Germline V lookup: CDR1 ENHRY, CDR2 SYGVKD. The trim removed 3 bases at V and 5 bases at J, leaving 10 bases unmatched. This CDR3 region has 16 residues. The CDR3 DNA sequence: TGTGCCATCAGTGACTCACCCGGGACAGGGCCCGAGACCCAGTACTTC. This codes for CAISDSPGTGPETQYF.

The V gene is TRBV7-2, the J gene TRBJ1-4, with D tentatively TRBD1 (5 bases). Germline lookup yields CDR1 SGHTA and CDR2 FQGNSA. V lost 0 bases to trimming and J lost 8 bases, with 13 bases between them. CDR3 length: 15 amino acids. DNA of the CDR3: TGTGCCAGCAGCTTAGCGGGCATCGGGGGGGAAAAACTGTTTTTT. It translates to CASSLAGIGGEKLFF.

The chain joins TRBV27 to TRBJ2-4; 7 bases are a match to TRBD2. The CDR3 sequence is 14 residues long. Germline values: CDR1 MNHEY, CDR2 SMNVEV (reference sequence). V shed 4 bases, J shed 8 bases, and the junction held 8 bases outside the gene matches. CDR3 in DNA: TGTGCCAGCAGTTCCCAGCGGGGACGGTACATTCAGTACTTC. It translates to CASSSQRGRYIQYF.

Regarding this clonotype: Its ends do not fully match the called genes, so a read error is possible. The chain couples TRBV29-1 to TRBJ2-5; perhaps TRBD1 as D (5 bases). The V gene's germline CDR1 is SQVTM and CDR2 ANQGSEA. The CDR3 consists of 12 residues. The CDR3 DNA follows: TGCAGCGGCAGGACATACCAGGAGACCCAGTACTTC. Encoded protein: CSGRTYQETQYF.

This clonotype came up a few times. The rearrangement uses TRBV7-2 and TRBJ2-1; TRBD2 might be the D (5 bases). CDR3 length equals 16 residues. Looked up from germline, CDR1 is SGHTA and CDR2 is FQGNSA. V was trimmed by 5 bases and J by 8 bases, leaving 22 bases between them. The chain's CDR3 is CASSPRAASSPHEQFF. The CDR3 nucleotides read TGTGCCAGCAGCCCCCGGGCGGCTAGCAGCCCCCATGAGCAGTTCTTC.

The gene calls are TRBV6-2 or TRBV6-3 and TRBJ2-1; D is tentatively TRBD1 or TRBD2 (5 bases each). Trimming cost V 6 bases and J 7 bases, with 19 bases left between them. Germline CDR1 and CDR2: MNHEY and SVGEGT. CDR3 length equals 15 residues. The CDR3 DNA reads TGTGCCAGCAGACGCCTCGTGGGGGTAGGGAATGAGCAGTTCTTC. Residues: CASRRLVGVGNEQFF.

The V call is TRBV7-2, the J call TRBJ2-3, with 8 bases lining up with TRBD2. The germline V gene has CDR1 SGHTA and CDR2 FQGNSA. V lost 7 bases, J lost 0 bases, and 6 bases stayed unmatched. The CDR3 has 15 amino acids. Here the CDR3 reads CASKVAGGSTDTQYF. The CDR3 DNA reads as TGTGCCAGCAAAGTGGCGGGGGGCAGCACAGATACGCAGTATTTT. Full variable domain (outside the CDR3, taken from reference TRBV7-2 and TRBJ2-3): GAGVSQSPSNKVTEKGKDVELRCDPISGHTALYWYRQSLGQGLEFLIYFQGNSAPDKSGLPSDRFSAERTGGSVSTLTIQRTQQEDSAVYLCASKVAGGSTDTQYFGPGTRLTVL.

This rearrangement joins TRBV7-2 to TRBJ2-7, with D possibly TRBD2 on 5 matching bases. The length of the CDR3 is 14 residues. Germline V gene lookup returns CDR1 SGHTA and CDR2 FQGNSA. Deletions cut 5 bases from V and 2 bases from J, with 13 bases between. This CDR3 reads CASSPRRGPYEQYF. In DNA, the CDR3 is TGTGCCAGCAGCCCCAGACGGGGTCCCTACGAGCAGTACTTC. The whole variable domain, remainder taken from reference TRBV7-2 and TRBJ2-7, is GAGVSQSPSNKVTEKGKDVELRCDPISGHTALYWYRQSLGQGLEFLIYFQGNSAPDKSGLPSDRFSAERTGGSVSTLTIQRTQQEDSAVYLCASSPRRGPYEQYFGPGTRLTVT.

The chain employs TRBV5-1 and TRBJ2-5; 10 bases line up with TRBD1. The J call is in doubt because the DNA end fits TRBJ2-1 better. The length of the CDR3 is 15 residues. From germline, CDR1 is SGHRS and CDR2 YFSETQ. The CDR3 protein is CASSLGGLGQGEQFF. CDR3 DNA: TGCGCCAGCAGCTTGGGTGGCCTGGGACAGGGGGAGCAGTTCTTC.

This rearrangement joins TRBV6-6 to TRBJ1-2; D gene ambiguous. Trimming stripped 0 bases from V and 8 bases from J, with 10 bases between. The germline V gene encodes CDR1 MNHNY and CDR2 SVGAGI (reference sequence). This CDR3 is 13 amino acids long. The CDR3 is CASSYSGKEGYTF. As DNA, the CDR3 is TGTGCCAGCAGTTACTCGGGCAAGGAAGGCTACACCTTC.

This clonotype was seen a few times. The chain uses TRBV20-1 and TRBJ1-2; TRBD1 might be the D (6 bases). V was clipped by 3 bases and J by 4 bases, with 18 bases between them. The CDR3 contains 15 residues. The germline gives CDR1 DFQATT, CDR2 SNEGSKA (reference sequence). The CDR3 DNA follows: TGCAGTGCTAGCACTGGGACAAGGAGTAGCTATGGCTACACCTTC. This translates into CSASTGTRSSYGYTF.

At least ten counts were recorded for this clonotype. The chain joins TRBV5-1 to TRBJ2-5; D is perhaps TRBD2 (6 bases). The V gene's germline CDR1 is SGHRS and CDR2 YFSETQ. Trimming removed 3 bases from V and 2 bases from J, with 23 bases in between. The length of the CDR3 is 18 residues. The CDR3 region is CASSSSSLWTNIQETQYF. The CDR3 DNA is TGCGCCAGCAGCTCCTCATCACTTTGGACTAACATACAAGAGACCCAGTACTTC.

In this sample, this clonotype turned up a few times. The chain carries TRBV12-3 or TRBV12-4 and TRBJ2-2; D not resolved. V was trimmed by 3 bases and J by 5 bases, leaving 13 bases between them. CDR3 length: 15 amino acids. The CDR3 coding sequence is TGTGCCAGCAGTTTGGGAAGGGTGGGTACCGGGGAGCTGTTTTTT. Residues: CASSLGRVGTGELFF.

This chain connects TRBV7-9 to TRBJ2-1; maybe TRBD1 (5 bases). The germline CDR1 and CDR2 sequences are SEHNR and FQNEAQ (reference sequence). Trimming cost V 3 bases and J 2 bases, with 11 bases left between them. The CDR3 runs 15 residues. The CDR3 region is CASSFRQRPYNEQFF. In nucleotides, the CDR3 is TGTGCCAGCAGCTTCAGACAGAGACCCTACAATGAGCAGTTCTTC.

V and J are TRBV18 and TRBJ2-1; TRBD2 aligns across 10 bases. The length of the CDR3 is 16 residues. Germline V gene lookup returns CDR1 KGHSH and CDR2 LQKENI. V shed 0 bases, J shed 4 bases, and the junction held 3 bases outside the gene matches. In DNA form, the CDR3 reads TGTGCCAGCTCACCACCAGTAGCGGGGGGTTACAATGAGCAGTTCTTC. Amino acids: CASSPPVAGGYNEQFF.

Only a few counts were recorded for this clonotype. This rearrangement joins TRBV6-6 to TRBJ1-1; D ambiguous. V lost 8 bases, J lost 0 bases, and 13 bases lay in between. This CDR3 has 14 amino acids. Germline V gene data show CDR1 as MNHNY and CDR2 as SVGAGI (reference sequence). The DNA of the CDR3 is TGTGCCAGCGGACGGTTTCTAATGAACACTGAAGCTTTCTTT. It is translated as CASGRFLMNTEAFF.

This clonotype was detected only a few times. V gene TRBV5-5 combines with J gene TRBJ1-4, with D hard to call. The CDR3 is 14 residues long. V lost 4 bases and J lost 3, with 10 bases in between. Germline CDR1 SGHKS, CDR2 YYEKEE (reference sequence). This chain's CDR3 is CASSPSYSNEKLFF. The CDR3 DNA reads TGTGCCAGCAGCCCGAGTTATTCTAATGAAAAACTGTTTTTT.

The V and J genes are TRBV7-9 and TRBJ2-7, with 10 bases lining up with TRBD1. The CDR3 length is 13 residues. Germline CDR1 reads SEHNR; CDR2 reads FQNEAQ (reference sequence). V lost 7 bases, J lost 7 bases, and 7 bases stayed unmatched. In DNA, the CDR3 is TGTGCCAGCACCTCTGGGACAGGGGATGAGCAGTACTTC. Amino acids: CASTSGTGDEQYF. Full variable domain (rest looked up from reference TRBV7-9 and TRBJ2-7): DTGVSQNPRHKITKRGQNVTFRCDPISEHNRLYWYRQTLGQGPEFLTYFQNEAQLEKSRLLSDRFSAERPKGSFSTLEIQRTEQGDSAMYLCASTSGTGDEQYFGPGTRLTVT.

The rearrangement links TRBV7-3 to TRBJ2-7; D gene unclear. The CDR3 spans 13 residues. Trimming removed 2 bases from V and 4 bases from J, with 9 bases in between. Germline V gene data show CDR1 as SGHTA and CDR2 as FQGTGA. The CDR3 DNA reads as TGTGCCAGCAGCTTACGCTCAGAGTACGAGCAGTACTTC. Translating gives CASSLRSEYEQYF.

In nucleotides, the CDR3 is TGTGCCAGCAGCCCCTTGGTAGGGCAGGGAAACACCGGGGAGCTGTTTTTT. It yields the protein CASSPLVGQGNTGELFF. The rearrangement joins TRBV7-7 to TRBJ2-2; possible D gene TRBD1, 5 bases. CDR3 length: 17 amino acids. The germline V gene has CDR1 SSHAT and CDR2 FNYEAQ (reference sequence). V dropped 5 bases and J dropped 2 bases, with 18 bases sitting between them.